Sequencing of this TCR beta chain was carried out in a study of T-cell memory formation after mild COVID-19. Study-level results: Contracting CD8+ clones were enriched in EMRA, CD4+ mainly in CM and EM.

This CDR3 region has 17 residues. V was cut by 4 bases and J by 1 base, with 15 bases left in between. CDR1 is SGDLS, CDR2 YYNGEE, per germline. With regard to this clonotype: The antigen remains undetermined.

5'RACE, which relied on constant-segment primers, yielded TCR alpha and TCR beta cDNA libraries carrying sample barcodes and UMIs. TCRdb reanalysed the 5' RACE reads using MiXCR and keeps one entry per CDR3 protein. This sample has around 320,000 distinct CDR3 sequences, with 25% to 30% found just once. This receptor was obtained from an adult woman who had mild COVID-19 (a few samples of this study predate the infection). Cell type and time point are not known. Sequencing input: PBMCs or a T cell subset sorted from them (not recorded which). The gene calls are TRBV9 and TRBJ1-6, with no clear D. The CDR3 spells CASSTNGYLSYNSPLHF. CDR3 sequence (DNA): TGTGCCAGCAGCACAAATGGGTACCTTTCCTATAATTCACCCCTCCACTTT.